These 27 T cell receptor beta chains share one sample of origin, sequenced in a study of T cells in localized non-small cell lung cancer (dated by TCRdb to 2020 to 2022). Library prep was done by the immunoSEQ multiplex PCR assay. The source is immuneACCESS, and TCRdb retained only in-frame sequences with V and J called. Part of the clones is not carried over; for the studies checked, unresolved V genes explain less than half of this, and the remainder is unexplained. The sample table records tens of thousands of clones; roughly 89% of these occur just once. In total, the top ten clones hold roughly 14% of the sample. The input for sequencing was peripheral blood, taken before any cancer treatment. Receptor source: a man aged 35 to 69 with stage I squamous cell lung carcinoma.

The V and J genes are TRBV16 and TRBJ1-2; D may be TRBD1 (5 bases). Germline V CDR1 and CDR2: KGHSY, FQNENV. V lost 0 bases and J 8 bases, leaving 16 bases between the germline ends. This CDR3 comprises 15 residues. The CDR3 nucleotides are TGTGCCAGCAGCCAATCTGGGGCGTCCGTGGGGGGCTACACCTTC. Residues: CASSQSGASVGGYTF. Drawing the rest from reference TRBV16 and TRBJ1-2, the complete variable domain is GEEVAQTPKHLVRGEGQKAKLYCAPIKGHSYVFWYQQVLKNEFKFLISFQNENVFDETGMPKERFSAKCLPNSPCSLEIQATKLEDSAVYFCASSQSGASVGGYTFGSGTRLTVV.

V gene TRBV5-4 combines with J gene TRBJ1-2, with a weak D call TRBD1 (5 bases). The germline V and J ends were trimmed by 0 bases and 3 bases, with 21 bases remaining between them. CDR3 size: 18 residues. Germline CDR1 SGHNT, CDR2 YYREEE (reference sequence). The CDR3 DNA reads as TGTGCCAGCAGCTTGGCTTCTGGGACTCGAAAAGCTCACTATGGCTACACCTTC. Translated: CASSLASGTRKAHYGYTF.

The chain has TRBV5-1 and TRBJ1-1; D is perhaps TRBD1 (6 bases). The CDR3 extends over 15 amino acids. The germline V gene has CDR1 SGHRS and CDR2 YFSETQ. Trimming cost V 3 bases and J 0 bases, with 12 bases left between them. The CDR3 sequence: CASSSRTDMNTEAFF. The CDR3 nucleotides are TGCGCCAGCAGCTCAAGGACAGACATGAACACTGAAGCTTTCTTT.

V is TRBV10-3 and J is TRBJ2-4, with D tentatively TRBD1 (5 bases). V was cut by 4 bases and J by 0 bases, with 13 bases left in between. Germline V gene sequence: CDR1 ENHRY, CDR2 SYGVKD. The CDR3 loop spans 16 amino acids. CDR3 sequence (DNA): TGTGCCATCAGTGGAACAGGTGAACTAGCCAAAAACATTCAGTACTTC. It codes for CAISGTGELAKNIQYF.

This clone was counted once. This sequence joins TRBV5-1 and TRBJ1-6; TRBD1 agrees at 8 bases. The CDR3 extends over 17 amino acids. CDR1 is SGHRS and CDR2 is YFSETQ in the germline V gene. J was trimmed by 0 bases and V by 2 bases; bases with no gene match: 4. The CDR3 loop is CASSFSQGDSYNSPLHF. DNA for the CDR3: TGCGCCAGCAGCTTTTCACAGGGGGACTCCTATAATTCACCCCTCCACTTT. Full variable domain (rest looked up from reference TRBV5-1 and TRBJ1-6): KAGVTQTPRYLIKTRGQQVTLSCSPISGHRSVSWYQQTPGQGLQFLFEYFSETQRNKGNFPGRFSGRQFSNSRSEMNVSTLELGDSALYLCASSFSQGDSYNSPLHFGNGTRLTVT.

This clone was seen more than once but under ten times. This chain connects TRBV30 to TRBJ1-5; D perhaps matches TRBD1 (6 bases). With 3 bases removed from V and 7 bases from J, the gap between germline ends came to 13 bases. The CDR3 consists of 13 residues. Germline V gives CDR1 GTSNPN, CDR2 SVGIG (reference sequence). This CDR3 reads CAWSGQTQQPQHF. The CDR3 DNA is TGTGCCTGGAGCGGACAGACGCAACAGCCCCAGCATTTT.

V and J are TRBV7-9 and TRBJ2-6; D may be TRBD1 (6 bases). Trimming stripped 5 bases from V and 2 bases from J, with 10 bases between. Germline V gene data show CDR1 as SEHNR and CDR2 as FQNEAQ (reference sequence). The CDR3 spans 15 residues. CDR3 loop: CASSVRGPGANVLTF. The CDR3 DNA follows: TGTGCCAGCAGCGTCAGGGGCCCTGGGGCCAACGTCCTGACTTTC.

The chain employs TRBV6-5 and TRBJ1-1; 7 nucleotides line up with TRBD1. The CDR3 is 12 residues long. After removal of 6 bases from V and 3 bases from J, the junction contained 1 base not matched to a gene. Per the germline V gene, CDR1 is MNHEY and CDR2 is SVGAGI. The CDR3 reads CASSRGDTEAFF. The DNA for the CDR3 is TGTGCCAGCAGCAGGGGGGACACTGAAGCTTTCTTT.

CDR3 coding DNA: TGTGCCAGCAGCCAAGGTTCGTTCAGGGCCACTTGGATTTACAATGAGCAGTTCTTC. It yields the protein CASSQGSFRATWIYNEQFF. This chain connects TRBV14 to TRBJ2-1, with D perhaps matching TRBD1 (5 bases). Per the germline V gene, CDR1 is SGHDN and CDR2 is FVKESK. Trimming shortened V by 1 base and J by 4 bases, and 23 bases separated the two germline ends. The CDR3 length is 19 residues.

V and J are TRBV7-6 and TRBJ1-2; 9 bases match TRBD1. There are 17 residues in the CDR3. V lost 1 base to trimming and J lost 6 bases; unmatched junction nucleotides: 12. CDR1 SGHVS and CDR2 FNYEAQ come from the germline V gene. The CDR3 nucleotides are TGTGCCAGCAGCTTAGTCACTCCGGGACAGGGTTCCCATGGCTACACCTTC. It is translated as CASSLVTPGQGSHGYTF.

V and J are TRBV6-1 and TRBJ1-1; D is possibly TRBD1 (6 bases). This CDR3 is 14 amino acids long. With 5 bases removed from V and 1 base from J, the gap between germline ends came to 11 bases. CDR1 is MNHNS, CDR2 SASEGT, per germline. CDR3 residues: CASSPQGQNTEAFF. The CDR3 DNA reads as TGTGCCAGCAGTCCGCAGGGGCAGAACACTGAAGCTTTCTTT.

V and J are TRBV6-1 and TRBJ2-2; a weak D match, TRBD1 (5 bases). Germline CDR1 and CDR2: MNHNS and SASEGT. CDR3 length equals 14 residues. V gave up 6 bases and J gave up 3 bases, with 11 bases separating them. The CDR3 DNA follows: TGTGCCAGCAGAGCCAGGGCGGACACCGGGGAGCTGTTTTTT. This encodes CASRARADTGELFF.

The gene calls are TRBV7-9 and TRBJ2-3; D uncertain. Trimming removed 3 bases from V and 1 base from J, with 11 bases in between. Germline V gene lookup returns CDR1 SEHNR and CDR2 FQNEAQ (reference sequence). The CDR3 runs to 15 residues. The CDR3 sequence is CASSFVGPRTDTQYF. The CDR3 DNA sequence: TGTGCCAGCAGCTTCGTCGGACCTCGCACAGATACGCAGTATTTT.

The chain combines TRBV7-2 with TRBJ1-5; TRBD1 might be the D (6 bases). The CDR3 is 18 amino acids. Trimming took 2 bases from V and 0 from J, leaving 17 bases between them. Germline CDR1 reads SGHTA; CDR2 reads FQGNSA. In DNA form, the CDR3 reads TGTGCCAGCAGCTTAAACGGGGGGGCCGGTAATAGCAATCAGCCCCAGCATTTT. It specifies CASSLNGGAGNSNQPQHF.

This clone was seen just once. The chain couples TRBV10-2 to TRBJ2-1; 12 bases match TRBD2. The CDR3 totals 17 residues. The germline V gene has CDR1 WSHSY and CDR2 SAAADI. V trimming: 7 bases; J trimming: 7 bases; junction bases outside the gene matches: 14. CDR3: CASIPRLAGALGNEQFF. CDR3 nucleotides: TGCGCCAGCATCCCCAGACTAGCGGGGGCCCTCGGGAATGAGCAGTTCTTC.

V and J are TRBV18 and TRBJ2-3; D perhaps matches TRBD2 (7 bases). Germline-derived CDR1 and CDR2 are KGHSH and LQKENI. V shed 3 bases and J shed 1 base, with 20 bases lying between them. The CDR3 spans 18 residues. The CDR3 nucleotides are TGTGCCAGCTCACCGCTCGGTCGGGGGGCGGCTGGCACAGATACGCAGTATTTT. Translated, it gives CASSPLGRGAAGTDTQYF.

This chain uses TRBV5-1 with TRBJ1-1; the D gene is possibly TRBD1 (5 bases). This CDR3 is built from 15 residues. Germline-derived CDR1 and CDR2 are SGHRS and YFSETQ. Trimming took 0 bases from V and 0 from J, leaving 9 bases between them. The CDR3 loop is CASSLEGRLNTEAFF. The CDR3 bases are TGCGCCAGCAGCTTGGAGGGGCGCTTGAACACTGAAGCTTTCTTT.

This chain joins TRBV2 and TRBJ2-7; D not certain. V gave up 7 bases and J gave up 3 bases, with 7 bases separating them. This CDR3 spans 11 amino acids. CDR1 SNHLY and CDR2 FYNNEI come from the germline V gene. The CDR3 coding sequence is TGTGCCAGCAAAGAGAACTACGAGCAGTACTTC. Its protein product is CASKENYEQYF.

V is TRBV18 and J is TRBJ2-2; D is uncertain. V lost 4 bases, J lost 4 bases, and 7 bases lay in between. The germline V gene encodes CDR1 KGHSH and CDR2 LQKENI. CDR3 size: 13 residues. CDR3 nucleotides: TGTGCCAGCTCACTAGACCTCACCGGGGAGCTGTTTTTT. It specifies CASSLDLTGELFF.

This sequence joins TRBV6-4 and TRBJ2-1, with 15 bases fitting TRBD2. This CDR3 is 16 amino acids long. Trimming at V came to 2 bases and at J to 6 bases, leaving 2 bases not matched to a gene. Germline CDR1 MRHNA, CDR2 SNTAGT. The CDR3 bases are TGTGCCAGCAGTGACCCGGGACTAGCGGGGGGCAATGAGCAGTTCTTC. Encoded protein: CASSDPGLAGGNEQFF.

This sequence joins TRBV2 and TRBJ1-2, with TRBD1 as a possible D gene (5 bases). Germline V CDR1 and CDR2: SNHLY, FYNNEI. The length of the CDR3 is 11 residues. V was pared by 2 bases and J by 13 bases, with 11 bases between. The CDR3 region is CASSEWDLLTF. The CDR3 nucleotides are TGTGCCAGCAGTGAATGGGACCTACTCACCTTC.

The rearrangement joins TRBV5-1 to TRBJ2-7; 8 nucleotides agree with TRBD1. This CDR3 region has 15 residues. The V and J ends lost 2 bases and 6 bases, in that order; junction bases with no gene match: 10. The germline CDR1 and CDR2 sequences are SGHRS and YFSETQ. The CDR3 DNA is TGCGCCAGCAGCTTAACCGGGACAGGAGAGAGCGAGCAGTACTTC. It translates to CASSLTGTGESEQYF.

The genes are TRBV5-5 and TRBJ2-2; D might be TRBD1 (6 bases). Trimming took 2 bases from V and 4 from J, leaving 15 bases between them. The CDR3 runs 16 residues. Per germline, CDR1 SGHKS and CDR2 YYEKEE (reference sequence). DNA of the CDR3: TGTGCCAGCAGCTTTCGACAGGTCGGGCCCACCGGGGAGCTGTTTTTT. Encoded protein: CASSFRQVGPTGELFF.

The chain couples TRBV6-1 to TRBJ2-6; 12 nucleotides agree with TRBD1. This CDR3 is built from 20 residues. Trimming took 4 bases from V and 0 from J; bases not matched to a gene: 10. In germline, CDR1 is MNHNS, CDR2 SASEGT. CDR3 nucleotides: TGTGCCAGCAGTGCCTTGGGACAGGGGGCACCTCCCTCTGGGGCCAACGTCCTGACTTTC. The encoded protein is CASSALGQGAPPSGANVLTF.

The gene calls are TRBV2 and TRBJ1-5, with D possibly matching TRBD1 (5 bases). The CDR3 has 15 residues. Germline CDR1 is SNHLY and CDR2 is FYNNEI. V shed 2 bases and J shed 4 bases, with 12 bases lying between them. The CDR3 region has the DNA TGTGCCAGCAGTGAATTCGGGGGAGGGAATCAGCCCCAGCATTTT. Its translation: CASSEFGGGNQPQHF.

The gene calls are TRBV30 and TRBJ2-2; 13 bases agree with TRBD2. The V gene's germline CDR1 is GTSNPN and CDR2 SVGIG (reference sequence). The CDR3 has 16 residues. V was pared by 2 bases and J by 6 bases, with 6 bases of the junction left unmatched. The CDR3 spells CAWSRIGTSGAGELFF. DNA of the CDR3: TGTGCCTGGAGTAGGATTGGGACTAGCGGGGCCGGGGAGCTGTTTTTT.

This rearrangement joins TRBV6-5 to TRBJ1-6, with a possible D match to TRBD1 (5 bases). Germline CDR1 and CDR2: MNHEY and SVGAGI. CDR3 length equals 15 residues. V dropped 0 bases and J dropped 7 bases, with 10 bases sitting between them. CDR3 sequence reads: CASSYSDSLNSPLHF. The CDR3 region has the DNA TGTGCCAGCAGTTACTCCGACAGTTTAAATTCACCCCTCCACTTT.